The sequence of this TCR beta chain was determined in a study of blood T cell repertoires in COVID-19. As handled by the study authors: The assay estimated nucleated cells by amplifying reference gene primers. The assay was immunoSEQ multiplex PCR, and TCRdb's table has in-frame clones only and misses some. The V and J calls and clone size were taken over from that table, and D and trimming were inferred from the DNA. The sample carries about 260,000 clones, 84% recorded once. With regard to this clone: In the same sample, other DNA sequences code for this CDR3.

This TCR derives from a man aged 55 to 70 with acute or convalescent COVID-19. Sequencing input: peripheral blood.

CDR3 DNA sequence: TGTGCCAGCAGTTACGTTAGCGGGAGTTACGAGCAGTACTTC. Translation: CASSYVSGSYEQYF. The chain uses TRBV6-2 or TRBV6-3 and TRBJ2-7, with TRBD2 matching 9 bases. The germline CDR1 and CDR2 sequences are MNHEY and SVGEGT. This CDR3 is 14 amino acids long. The V segment lost 2 bases and the J segment 4 bases; nucleotides outside the gene matches: 3.